This T cell receptor (beta chain) was identified in a study of cytomegalovirus exposure and HLA in healthy donors. At the level of the study: The same platform was used for the 100 to 150 validation repertoires and the approximately 700 first-cohort repertoires, a later analysis reported. Points from the study as a whole: Rare sequences made up most TCRs, while some public TCRs were found in many donors. Associated with cytomegalovirus, according to the listing, were 150 to 200 TCR beta chains. The tendency of first-cohort TCR clusters to co-occur in the 130 or so validation repertoires was identified by a subsequent analysis.

Generated by immunoSEQ multiplex PCR, the TCRdb table keeps only in-frame clones and is missing some. The table lists some 98,000 clones, roughly 87% of them singletons, with 5.5% to 7.5% in the top ten. This CDR3 spans 15 amino acids. The germline CDR1 and CDR2 sequences are MNHEY and SVGAGI. V gave up 0 bases and J gave up 7 bases, with 12 bases separating them. Concerning this clone: The target antigen is unknown.

This clonotype originated in a man between 18 and 35 years old in good health and CMV-seropositive. Specimen: PBMCs. The chain recombines TRBV6-5 with TRBJ1-4; D gene unclear. The CDR3 bases are TGTGCCAGCAGTTACTCGGCCCTCCGCAGTGAAAAACTGTTTTTT. Translating it yields CASSYSALRSEKLFF.